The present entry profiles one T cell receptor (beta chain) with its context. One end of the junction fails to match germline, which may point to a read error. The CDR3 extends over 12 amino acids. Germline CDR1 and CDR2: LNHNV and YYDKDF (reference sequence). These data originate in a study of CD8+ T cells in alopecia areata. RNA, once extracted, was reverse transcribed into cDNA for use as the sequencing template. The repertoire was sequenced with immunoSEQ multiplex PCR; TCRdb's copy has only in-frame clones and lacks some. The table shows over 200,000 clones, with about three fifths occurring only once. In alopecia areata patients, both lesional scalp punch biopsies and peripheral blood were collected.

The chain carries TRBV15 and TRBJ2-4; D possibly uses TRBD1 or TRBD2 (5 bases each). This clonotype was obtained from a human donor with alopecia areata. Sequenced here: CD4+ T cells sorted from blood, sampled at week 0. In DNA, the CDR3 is TGTGCCACCAGCAGAGTCGGGACGAGATCTCTCTTC. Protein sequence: CATSRVGTRSLF.